The 25 T cell receptor beta chains below were found in one sample sequenced in a study of identical twins' blood T cells. MiXCR, applied by TCRdb to the 5' RACE reads, yields one record per CDR3 protein. Counted here are hundreds of thousands of distinct CDR3 sequences, approximately 30% occurring once; the ten biggest clones make up 5.5% to 7%. The specimen sequenced was PBMCs. Receptors were obtained from a woman between 18 and 50 years old in good health.

This clonotype was recorded at least ten times. The rearrangement uses TRBV3-1 and TRBJ1-2; 8 positions agree with TRBD1. Germline V lookup: CDR1 LGHDT, CDR2 YNNKEL (reference sequence). This CDR3 contains 13 residues. The V and J ends lost 2 bases and 6 bases, in that order; junction bases with no gene match: 2. The CDR3 bases are TGTGCCAGCAGCCAATCGGACAGGGATGGCTACACCTTC. It yields the protein CASSQSDRDGYTF.

In its sample, this clonotype was seen a few times. This rearrangement joins TRBV4-3 to TRBJ1-4; D remains unclear. CDR3 length: 15 amino acids. Trimming removed 3 bases from V and 3 bases from J, with 11 bases in between. The germline gives CDR1 LGHNA, CDR2 YSLEER. CDR3 DNA: TGCGCCAGCAGCCACGTCGACGGATCTAATGAAAAACTGTTTTTT. It codes for CASSHVDGSNEKLFF.

The CDR3 DNA follows: TGTGCCAGCACACTGTCGATCGGCCTGGTAGATACGCAGTATTTT. It codes for CASTLSIGLVDTQYF. This chain joins TRBV12-3 or TRBV12-4 and TRBJ2-3; D gene ambiguous. The CDR3 covers 15 residues. V shed 7 bases and J shed 5 bases, with 19 bases lying between them.

This clonotype came up many times. This chain joins TRBV6-8 and TRBJ1-1; 8 bases align to TRBD1. The CDR3 length is 15 residues. Germline CDR1 is MNHGY and CDR2 is SAAAGT. V was clipped by 6 bases and J by 3 bases; unmatched bases: 9. CDR3 DNA sequence: TGTGCCAGCAGGTATCGGGACAGGCAGCACACTGAAGCTTTCTTT. Its protein is CASRYRDRQHTEAFF.

In regard to this clonotype: A read error is likely, as this CDR3 ends without the conserved phenylalanine or tryptophan. The V and J genes are TRBV20-1 and TRBJ1-1, with D uncertain. CDR1 and CDR2 from the germline V gene are DFQATT and SNEGSKA (reference sequence). The CDR3 is made up of 14 amino acids. The V gene lost 6 bases and the J gene lost 7 bases, with 21 bases spanning the gap. The CDR3 nucleotides are TGCAGTGCAACAACTCCCAGTCTTGTTGGTGAAGCTTTCTCT. It codes for CSATTPSLVGEAFS.

Only a few counts were recorded for this clonotype. This chain uses TRBV7-9 with TRBJ1-3, with D unresolved. V was clipped by 4 bases and J by 2 bases, with 12 bases between them. CDR3 length: 15 residues. The germline V gene encodes CDR1 SEHNR and CDR2 FQNEAQ (reference sequence). The DNA for the CDR3 is TGTGCCAGCAGCTCAGACCGGGAGACTGGAAACACCATATATTTT. Protein product: CASSSDRETGNTIYF.

This clonotype occurred a few times. This rearrangement joins TRBV3-1 to TRBJ2-1, with D hard to call. Germline assignment: CDR1 LGHDT and CDR2 YNNKEL (reference sequence). The CDR3 is made up of 15 amino acids. V was trimmed by 1 base and J by 1 base, leaving 8 bases between them. The CDR3: CASSQAQTSYNEQFF. The CDR3 bases are TGTGCCAGCAGCCAAGCCCAGACTTCCTACAATGAGCAGTTCTTC.

This clonotype came up a few times. The CDR3, as DNA: TGCAGTGCCACCCTTGGGGGATACAGAGGGTCTGAAAAACTGTTTTTT. It codes for CSATLGGYRGSEKLFF. The rearrangement uses TRBV20-1 and TRBJ1-4; D is perhaps TRBD1 (5 bases). Germline CDR1 reads DFQATT; CDR2 reads SNEGSKA (reference sequence). Trimming stripped 6 bases from V and 7 bases from J, with 24 bases between. This CDR3 spans 16 amino acids.

This clonotype has more than one count but fewer than ten. This sequence joins TRBV2 and TRBJ1-1; TRBD1 aligns across 7 bases. Germline V gives CDR1 SNHLY, CDR2 FYNNEI. The CDR3 is 14 amino acids. The J segment lost 7 bases and the V segment lost 11 bases, leaving 16 bases of the junction unmatched. CDR3 in amino acids: CAGNFLGGQDEAFF. CDR3 sequence (DNA): TGTGCCGGCAACTTCCTAGGAGGACAGGATGAAGCTTTCTTT.

The J gene is TRBJ1-3, the V gene TRBV3-1, with 9 nucleotides matching TRBD1. Trimming cost V 0 bases and J 4 bases; bases outside gene matches: 4. In germline, CDR1 is LGHDT, CDR2 YNNKEL (reference sequence). This CDR3 is 16 amino acids long. The CDR3 DNA reads as TGTGCCAGCAGCCAAGAGGGACAGGGAAGCGGAAACACCATATATTTT. This encodes CASSQEGQGSGNTIYF.

A note on this clonotype: One end of the junction is discordant with germline, which a read error may explain. The chain links TRBV10-3 to TRBJ1-2; no clear D. Germline V CDR1 and CDR2: ENHRY, SYGVKD. The CDR3 length is 13 residues. The CDR3 DNA reads TGTACCATCAGAGTGTCAGATAGTTATGGCTACACCTTC. This encodes CTIRVSDSYGYTF.

This clonotype showed up many times. The chain has TRBV3-1 and TRBJ1-2, with 8 bases identical to TRBD1. CDR1 is LGHDT, CDR2 YNNKEL, per germline (reference sequence). The CDR3 consists of 16 residues. The V and J ends lost 3 bases and 1 base, in that order; junction bases with no gene match: 7. CDR3: CASSHGQGRFNYGYTF. The CDR3 nucleotides read TGTGCCAGCAGCCACGGACAGGGCCGTTTTAACTATGGCTACACCTTC.

This clonotype has more than one count but fewer than ten. V gene TRBV5-1 combines with J gene TRBJ2-3; tentatively, D is TRBD2 (6 bases). Germline-derived CDR1 and CDR2 are SGHRS and YFSETQ. V was clipped by 3 bases and J by 2 bases, with 19 bases between them. The CDR3 loop spans 17 amino acids. The CDR3 DNA reads TGCGCCAGCAGCTCCCTAATAGCGGCGCTTTCCACAGATACGCAGTATTTT. It codes for CASSSLIAALSTDTQYF.

V and J are TRBV29-1 and TRBJ1-2; no reliable D call. With 7 bases removed from V and 3 bases from J, the gap between germline ends came to 9 bases. The CDR3 has 11 residues. The germline gives CDR1 SQVTM, CDR2 ANQGSEA. CDR3 sequence: CSAVGHYGYTF. The CDR3 DNA sequence: TGCAGCGCGGTGGGTCACTATGGCTACACCTTC.

This clonotype was observed a few times. This chain joins TRBV7-2 and TRBJ1-2; 8 nucleotides match TRBD1. Germline V gene sequence: CDR1 SGHTA, CDR2 FQGNSA. V lost 2 bases to trimming and J lost 7 bases; unmatched junction nucleotides: 9. CDR3 length: 15 amino acids. This CDR3 reads CASSLMTGDRGGYTF. The CDR3, as DNA: TGTGCCAGCAGCTTAATGACAGGGGATAGGGGTGGCTACACCTTC.

The V call is TRBV5-1, the J call TRBJ2-7, with 8 positions matching TRBD2. This CDR3 spans 13 amino acids. The germline V gene encodes CDR1 SGHRS and CDR2 YFSETQ. Trimming cost V 4 bases and J 5 bases; bases outside gene matches: 5. CDR3 amino acids: CASSNAGGDEQYF. In nucleotides, the CDR3 is TGCGCCAGCAGCAACGCGGGAGGTGACGAGCAGTACTTC.

V gene TRBV28 combines with J gene TRBJ1-2; D is undetermined. Trimming took off 6 bases at V and 0 bases at J, with 20 bases between the two ends. The germline V gene has CDR1 MDHEN and CDR2 SYDVKM. The CDR3 covers 17 residues. In DNA form, the CDR3 reads TGTGCCAGCAGCACTCACCTTCAGGTTGGAACTAACTATGGCTACACCTTC. Translation gives CASSTHLQVGTNYGYTF.

The rearrangement links TRBV9 to TRBJ2-2, with D perhaps given as TRBD1 or TRBD2 (5 bases each). This CDR3 comprises 16 residues. V dropped 0 bases and J dropped 0 bases, with 9 bases sitting between them. The germline gives CDR1 SGDLS, CDR2 YYNGEE. The CDR3, as DNA: TGTGCCAGCAGCGTAGATGGGGGAACGAACACCGGGGAGCTGTTTTTT. It specifies CASSVDGGTNTGELFF.

The CDR3 region is CASSLLGGSPLHF. Written as DNA, the CDR3 is TGTGCCAGCAGTCTCCTTGGGGGTTCACCCCTCCACTTT. This chain links TRBV7-8 with TRBJ1-6, with a weak D call TRBD1 (5 bases). There are 13 residues in the CDR3. V was trimmed by 6 bases and J by 9 bases, leaving 12 bases between them. The V gene's germline CDR1 is SGHVS and CDR2 FQNEAQ.

The chain uses TRBV20-1 and TRBJ1-3; D is perhaps TRBD1 (5 bases). V was trimmed by 5 bases and J by 2 bases, leaving 13 bases between them. The length of the CDR3 is 14 residues. From germline, CDR1 is DFQATT and CDR2 SNEGSKA (reference sequence). The CDR3 DNA reads as TGCAGTGCTCGTTCTCCAGGGACTGGAAACACCATATATTTT. Translation: CSARSPGTGNTIYF.

This clonotype was observed a few times. The chain combines TRBV19 with TRBJ1-4, with 8 bases aligning to TRBD1. After removal of 2 bases from V and 8 bases from J, the junction contained 10 bases not matched to a gene. The germline gives CDR1 LNHDA, CDR2 SQIVND (reference sequence). The CDR3 spans 16 residues. CDR3 sequence (DNA): TGTGCCAGTAGTATACTACTGACAGGGGAGGTCGAAAAACTGTTTTTT. Protein sequence: CASSILLTGEVEKLFF.

V and J are TRBV29-1 and TRBJ1-4; tentative D call: TRBD1 (5 bases). The CDR3 has 14 residues. Trimming took off 2 bases at V and 16 bases at J, with 23 bases between the two ends. CDR1 SQVTM and CDR2 ANQGSEA come from the germline V gene. The CDR3 nucleotides read TGCAGCGTTGAAAGGGAGACAGAGGATGAAAAGCCGTTTTTT. As protein: CSVERETEDEKPFF.

For this clonotype: With a much larger clone just one base away, this may be a read error. CDR3 loop: CASSYSHPIYEQYF. The CDR3 coding sequence is TGTGCCAGCAGTTACTCCCACCCCATCTACGAGCAGTACTTC. The chain recombines TRBV6-5 with TRBJ2-7; no firm D call. This CDR3 region has 14 residues. The V gene's germline CDR1 is MNHEY and CDR2 SVGAGI. V was pared by 0 bases and J by 3 bases, with 9 bases between.

This clonotype showed up just a few times. The chain uses TRBV28 and TRBJ2-2, with D perhaps being TRBD1 or TRBD2 (5 bases each). V shed 3 bases and J shed 1 base, with 9 bases lying between them. The V gene's germline CDR1 is MDHEN and CDR2 SYDVKM. The CDR3 covers 15 residues. CDR3 sequence (DNA): TGTGCCAGCAGTTTTGGGGGTGAGAACACCGGGGAGCTGTTTTTT. Its protein is CASSFGGENTGELFF.

The J gene is TRBJ2-2, the V gene TRBV2, with D possibly being TRBD2 (5 bases). V shed 3 bases and J shed 7 bases, with 9 bases lying between them. CDR1 is SNHLY and CDR2 is FYNNEI in the germline V gene. The CDR3 is 13 residues long. As DNA, the CDR3 is TGTGCCAGCAGTGAGAGGGCATTCGGGGAGCTGTTTTTT. Translation: CASSERAFGELFF.